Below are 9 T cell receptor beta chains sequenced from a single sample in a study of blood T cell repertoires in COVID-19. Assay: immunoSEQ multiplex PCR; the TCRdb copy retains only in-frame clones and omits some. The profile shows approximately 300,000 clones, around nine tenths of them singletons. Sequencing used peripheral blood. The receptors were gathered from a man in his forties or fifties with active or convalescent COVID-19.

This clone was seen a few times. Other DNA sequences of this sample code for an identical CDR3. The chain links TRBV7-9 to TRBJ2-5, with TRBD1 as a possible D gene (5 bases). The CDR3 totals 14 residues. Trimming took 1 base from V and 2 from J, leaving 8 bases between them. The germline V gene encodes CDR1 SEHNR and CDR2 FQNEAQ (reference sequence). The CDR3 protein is CASSLGGGQETQYF. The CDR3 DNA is TGTGCCAGCAGCTTAGGGGGCGGTCAAGAGACCCAGTACTTC.

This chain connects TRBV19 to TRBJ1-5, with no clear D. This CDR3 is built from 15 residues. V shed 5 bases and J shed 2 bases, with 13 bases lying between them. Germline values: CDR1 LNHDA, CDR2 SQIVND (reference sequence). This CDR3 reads CASSSTDMRNQPQHF. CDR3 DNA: TGTGCCAGTAGTTCTACAGATATGCGCAATCAGCCCCAGCATTTT.

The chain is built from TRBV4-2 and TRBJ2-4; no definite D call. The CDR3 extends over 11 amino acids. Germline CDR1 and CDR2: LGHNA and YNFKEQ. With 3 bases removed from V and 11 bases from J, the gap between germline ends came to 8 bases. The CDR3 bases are TGTGCCAGCAGCCAGTCCGCAGTTCAGTACTTC. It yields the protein CASSQSAVQYF.

CDR3: CASSLLSSGRQEQYF. In nucleotides, the CDR3 is TGTGCCAGCAGTTTATTGTCTAGCGGGAGACAAGAGCAGTACTTC. The J gene is TRBJ2-7, the V gene TRBV27; 10 positions agree with TRBD2. Looked up from germline, CDR1 is MNHEY and CDR2 is SMNVEV (reference sequence). The CDR3 spans 15 residues. The trim removed 1 base at V and 7 bases at J, leaving 7 bases unmatched.

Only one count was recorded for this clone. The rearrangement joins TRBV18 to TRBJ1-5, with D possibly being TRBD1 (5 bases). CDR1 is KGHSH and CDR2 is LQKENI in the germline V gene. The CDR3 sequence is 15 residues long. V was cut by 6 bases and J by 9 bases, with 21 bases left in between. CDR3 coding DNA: TGTGCCAGCTCTTCGGGGGTTGGGGACGGTGGGCCCCAGCATTTT. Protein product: CASSSGVGDGGPQHF.

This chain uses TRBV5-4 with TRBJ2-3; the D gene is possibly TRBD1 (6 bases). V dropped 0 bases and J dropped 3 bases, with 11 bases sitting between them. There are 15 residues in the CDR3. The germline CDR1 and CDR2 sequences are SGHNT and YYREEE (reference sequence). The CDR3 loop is CASSLGQGKTDTQYF. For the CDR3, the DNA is TGTGCCAGCAGCTTGGGGCAGGGGAAGACAGATACGCAGTATTTT.

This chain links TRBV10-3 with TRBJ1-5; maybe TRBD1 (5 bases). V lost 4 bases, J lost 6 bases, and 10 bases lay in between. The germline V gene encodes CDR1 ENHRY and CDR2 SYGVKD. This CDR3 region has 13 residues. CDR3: CAISAGGIQPQHF. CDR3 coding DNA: TGTGCCATCAGTGCTGGGGGGATTCAGCCCCAGCATTTT.

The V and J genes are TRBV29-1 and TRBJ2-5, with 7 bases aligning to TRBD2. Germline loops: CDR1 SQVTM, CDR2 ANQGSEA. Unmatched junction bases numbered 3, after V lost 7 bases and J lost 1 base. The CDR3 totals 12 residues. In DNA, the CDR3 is TGCAGCGGATCTAGCGGCCAAGAGACCCAGTACTTC. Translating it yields CSGSSGQETQYF.

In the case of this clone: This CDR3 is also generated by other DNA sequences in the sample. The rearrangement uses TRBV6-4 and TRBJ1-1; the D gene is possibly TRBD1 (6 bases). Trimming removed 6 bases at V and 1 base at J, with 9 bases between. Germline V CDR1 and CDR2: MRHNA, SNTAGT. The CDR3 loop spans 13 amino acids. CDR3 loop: CASRRQENTEAFF. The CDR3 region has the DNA TGTGCCAGCAGGAGACAGGAGAACACTGAAGCTTTCTTT.